A selection of T cell receptor beta chains follows, all from one sample in a study of blood T cell repertoires in COVID-19. Clones were sequenced by immunoSEQ multiplex PCR, and TCRdb holds only the in-frame ones, with some missing. The sample holds approximately 220,000 clones, approximately 87% seen once. Material for sequencing was peripheral blood. These receptors were obtained from a woman aged 45 to 65 with acute or convalescent COVID-19. Both conserved end residues are part of each CDR3. D genes are given only for firm matches. A row's size may be missing; if present it is once, few, many or a size class.

TRBD1 | TRBJ1-4 | 19 | . | TRBV10-3 | TGTGCCATCAGCCCAGGACAGGGGGCCTCTCGTGGAACTAATGAAAAACTGTTTTTT | CAISPGQGASRGTNEKLFF
TRBD1 | TRBJ2-2 | 14 | . | TRBV30 | TGTGCCTGGAAAGGGGGCGATGGCACCGGGGAGCTGTTTTTT | CAWKGGDGTGELFF
. | TRBJ1-1 | 11 | . | TRBV30 | TGTGCCTGGAGCCCGACAAGAGAAGCTTTCTTT | CAWSPTREAFF
. | TRBJ1-2 | 12 | . | TRBV3-1/TRBV3-2 | TGTGCCAGCAGCCAGGCAGGGGTTGGCTACACCTTC | CASSQAGVGYTF
TRBD2 | TRBJ2-6 | 16 | . | TRBV5-3 | TGTGCCAGAAGCTTTGGGAGGGTCTCTGGGGCCAACGTCCTGACTTTC | CARSFGRVSGANVLTF
. | TRBJ2-2 | 13 | . | TRBV5-1 | TGCGCCAGCAGCCCGCAGGAAACCGGGGAGCTGTTTTTT | CASSPQETGELFF
TRBD1 | TRBJ1-3 | 17 | . | TRBV19 | TGTGCCAGTAGTATAGGACTTAACAGGGGAGGAGGAAACACCATATATTTT | CASSIGLNRGGGNTIYF
. | TRBJ1-2 | 16 | . | TRBV2 | TGTGCCAGCAGTGAAGCTACGGGATACAGCAACTATGGCTACACCTTC | CASSEATGYSNYGYTF
. | TRBJ2-3 | 13 | . | TRBV6-5 | TGTGCCAGCATCCCGAGGGGCACAGATACGCAGTATTTT | CASIPRGTDTQYF
. | TRBJ1-2 | 11 | . | TRBV29-1 | TGCAGCGGGGGGACTGCCTATGGCTACACCTTC | CSGGTAYGYTF
. | TRBJ1-2 | 12 | . | TRBV6-2/TRBV6-3 | TGTGCCAGCAGTCAAATTGACTATGGCTACACCTTC | CASSQIDYGYTF
. | TRBJ1-5 | 12 | . | TRBV18 | TGTGCCAGCTCACCAGGCCATCAGGGATTTTTTTTT | CASSPGHQGFFF
TRBD1 | TRBJ2-1 | 15 | . | TRBV3-1/TRBV3-2 | TGTGCCAGCCGGTCCTTGGGACAGGGCAAAGATGAGCAGTTCTTC | CASRSLGQGKDEQFF
TRBD1 | TRBJ1-2 | 15 | . | TRBV6-5 | TGTGCCAGCAGCCTCGGACAGGGTATTCCCTATGGCTACACCTTC | CASSLGQGIPYGYTF
TRBD1 | TRBJ1-5 | 15 | . | TRBV18 | TGTGCCAGCTCACCCCCCGGGCAGGGGGGTCAGCCCCAGCATTTT | CASSPPGQGGQPQHF
. | TRBJ1-6 | 12 | . | TRBV12-3/TRBV12-4 | TGTGCCAGCAGTTTGGGGCATTCACCCCTCCACTTT | CASSLGHSPLHF
. | TRBJ1-1 | 13 | . | TRBV4-1 | TGCGCCAGCAGCCCGGTCGGGGTCACTGAAGCTTTCTTT | CASSPVGVTEAFF
. | TRBJ1-2 | 13 | . | TRBV11-2 | TGTGCCAGCAGCTTGAGTCAGGGCTATGGCTACACCTTC | CASSLSQGYGYTF
TRBD2 | TRBJ2-1 | 15 | . | TRBV4-2 | TGTGCCAGCAGCCAAGCCGGGGGGGGCAGGAATGAGCAGTTCTTC | CASSQAGGGRNEQFF
. | TRBJ1-5 | 15 | . | TRBV3-1/TRBV3-2 | TGTGCCAGCAGCCAAGAAGACAGACTGTATCAGCCCCAGCATTTT | CASSQEDRLYQPQHF
TRBD2 | TRBJ2-7 | 15 | once | TRBV6-5 | TGTGCCAGCAGGGCCAGCGGGACCGATCTACGCGAGCAGTACTTC | CASRASGTDLREQYF
TRBD1 | TRBJ2-7 | 16 | . | TRBV14 | TGTGCCAGCAGCCAAGATCGACGGACAGGGTCCTACGAGCAGTACTTC | CASSQDRRTGSYEQYF
TRBD1 | TRBJ1-1 | 13 | . | TRBV12-3/TRBV12-4 | TGTGCCAGCAGTTGGACAGGAGGCACTGAAGCTTTCTTT | CASSWTGGTEAFF
. | TRBJ2-2 | 14 | . | TRBV6-5 | TGTGCCAGCAGGGGGTTCCAGGGTGCCCGGGAGCTGTTTTTT | CASRGFQGARELFF
TRBD2 | TRBJ2-7 | 13 | . | TRBV7-9 | TGTGCCAGCTTGGGACTAGCGGGAGGCGAGCAGTACTTC | CASLGLAGGEQYF
. | TRBJ1-1 | 14 | few | TRBV7-3 | TGTGCCAGCAGCTTACAGGGAGGGCACACTGAAGCTTTCTTT | CASSLQGGHTEAFF
. | TRBJ1-2 | 12 | once | TRBV29-1 | TGCACCTCAGAACGGGGTGGCTATGGCTACACCTTC | CTSERGGYGYTF
. | TRBJ2-3 | 12 | . | TRBV24-1 | TGTGCCACCAGTCGGGGCACAGATACGCAGTATTTT | CATSRGTDTQYF
TRBD1 | TRBJ1-1 | 14 | . | TRBV6-2/TRBV6-3 | TGTGCCAGCAGTTACGGGGACAGAAGCACTGAAGCTTTCTTT | CASSYGDRSTEAFF
TRBD1 | TRBJ2-5 | 15 | . | TRBV30 | TGTGCCTGGGATGAGGGGGCGCATCTTGGGGAGACCCAGTACTTC | CAWDEGAHLGETQYF
. | TRBJ2-7 | 14 | . | TRBV12-2 | TGTGCAAGTCGCTTAGAAGGACTCTCCTACGAGCAGTACTTC | CASRLEGLSYEQYF